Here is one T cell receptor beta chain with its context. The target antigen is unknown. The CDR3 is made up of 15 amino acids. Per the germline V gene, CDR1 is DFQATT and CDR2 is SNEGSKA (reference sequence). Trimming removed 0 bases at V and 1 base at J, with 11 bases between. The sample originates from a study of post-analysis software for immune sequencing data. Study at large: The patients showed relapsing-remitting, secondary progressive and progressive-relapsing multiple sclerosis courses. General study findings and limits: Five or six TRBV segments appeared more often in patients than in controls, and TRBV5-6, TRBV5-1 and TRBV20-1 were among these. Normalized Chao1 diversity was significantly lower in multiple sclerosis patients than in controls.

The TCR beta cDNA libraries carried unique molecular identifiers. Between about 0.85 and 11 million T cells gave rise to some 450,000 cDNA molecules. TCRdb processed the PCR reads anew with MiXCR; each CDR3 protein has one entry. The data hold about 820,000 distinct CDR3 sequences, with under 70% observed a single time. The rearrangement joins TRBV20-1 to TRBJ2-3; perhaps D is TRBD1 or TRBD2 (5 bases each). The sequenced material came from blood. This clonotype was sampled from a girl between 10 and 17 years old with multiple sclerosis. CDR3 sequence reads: CSARDLGDGTDTQYF. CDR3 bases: TGCAGTGCTAGAGATCTAGGGGACGGCACAGATACGCAGTATTTT.